This T cell receptor beta chain originates from a study of T cells after yellow fever vaccination. Overall study findings and caveats: CD4 and CD8 compartments shared a small share of clonotypes, likely from convergent recombination. Contaminating bulk clonotypes could be abundant in FACS-sorted repertoires.

Points on this clonotype: Its matching antigen is unknown.

UMIs were added to TCR cDNA along with a universal primer site when it was made by 5'RACE template switching. From the 5' RACE reads, TCRdb called clonotypes with MiXCR, one entry per CDR3 protein. The table has a few hundred thousand distinct CDR3 sequences, 3% to 4.5% seen once. The CDR3 totals 12 residues. V was trimmed by 4 bases and J by 6 bases, leaving 11 bases between them. Germline V CDR1 and CDR2: SGHDT, YYEEEE. This specimen consisted of PBMCs, obtained 5 days after the yellow fever booster vaccination. The TCR originated in a man aged 18 to 29 who received the YFV17D yellow fever vaccine. V is TRBV5-6 and J is TRBJ2-7; D is unresolved. The CDR3 here is CASSRWAGEQYV. The CDR3 region has the DNA TGTGCCAGCAGCCGTTGGGCAGGCGAGCAGTACGTC.